This entry lists 22 T cell receptor beta chains sequenced from one sample in a study of blood T cell repertoires in COVID-19 (dated by TCRdb to the early 2020s). The library was prepared using the immunoSEQ multiplex PCR assay. The table comes from immuneACCESS by way of TCRdb, which keeps in-frame sequences with V and J called. Part of the clones is missing from these tables; in studies checked, under half for an unresolved V gene and the rest for unknown reasons. The table for this sample lists about 250,000 clones; 85% to 90% of them were counted only once. 1.2% to 1.5% of the sample goes to the ten largest clones. The sequenced sample consisted of peripheral blood. The receptors here all came from a man older than 75 with acute or convalescent COVID-19.

This clone was detected ten times or more. The chain has TRBV28 and TRBJ2-5, with 7 bases that match TRBD2. J gave up 4 bases and V 7 bases, and 6 bases lay outside the gene matches. The CDR3 is 13 residues long. Germline CDR1 reads MDHEN; CDR2 reads SYDVKM. The CDR3 spells CASTPGGRETQYF. CDR3 DNA: TGTGCCAGCACCCCGGGGGGACGAGAGACCCAGTACTTC.

This chain uses TRBV3-1 (or the pseudogene TRBV3-2) with TRBJ2-1; 9 bases fit TRBD2. This CDR3 is built from 17 residues. Trimming cost V 2 bases and J 5 bases; bases outside gene matches: 10. The germline CDR1 and CDR2 sequences are LGHDT and YNNKEL (reference sequence). CDR3 loop: CASSQKRAGGPNNEQFF. CDR3 in DNA: TGTGCCAGCAGCCAAAAGCGGGCGGGAGGGCCGAACAATGAGCAGTTCTTC.

This chain connects TRBV19 to TRBJ2-4; D is possibly TRBD1 (5 bases). Germline loops: CDR1 LNHDA, CDR2 SQIVND (reference sequence). CDR3 length: 14 residues. V lost 2 bases and J lost 0, with 5 bases in between. The chain's CDR3 is CASSIQGAKNIQYF. CDR3 in DNA: TGTGCCAGTAGTATACAGGGAGCCAAAAACATTCAGTACTTC. The whole variable domain, filled in from reference TRBV19 and TRBJ2-4, reads DGGITQSPKYLFRKEGQNVTLSCEQNLNHDAMYWYRQDPGQGLRLIYYSQIVNDFQKGDIAEGYSVSREKKESFPLTVTSAQKNPTAFYLCASSIQGAKNIQYFGAGTRLSVL.

In this sample, this clone turned up a few times. The chain is built from TRBV11-2 and TRBJ2-7; D perhaps matches TRBD1 (6 bases). Trimming left V 5 bases short and J 3 bases short, with 17 bases between. Per the germline V gene, CDR1 is SGHAT and CDR2 is FQNNGV. CDR3 length: 15 amino acids. DNA for the CDR3: TGTGCCAGCAGCACCGCCAGGGGACCATACTACGAGCAGTACTTC. Encoded protein: CASSTARGPYYEQYF.

J is TRBJ2-4 and V is TRBV5-1, with TRBD2 matching over 8 bases. The CDR3 covers 17 residues. V was pared by 0 bases and J by 0 bases, with 5 bases of the junction left unmatched. Germline V gene sequence: CDR1 SGHRS, CDR2 YFSETQ. In nucleotides, the CDR3 is TGCGCCAGCAGCTTGGCCCCACTAGCGGAAGCCAAAAACATTCAGTACTTC. It yields the protein CASSLAPLAEAKNIQYF.

Comments on this clone: Relative to the germline gene, one junction end is altered; a read error may explain this. V and J are TRBV7-7 and TRBJ2-5; D might be TRBD1 (7 bases). CDR3 length equals 15 residues. Germline assignment: CDR1 SSHAT and CDR2 FNYEAQ (reference sequence). CDR3 sequence: CASSLGGGSQETQYF. In nucleotides, the CDR3 is TGTGCTAGCAGCTTAGGAGGGGGCTCCCAAGAGACCCAGTACTTC.

About this clone: Other DNA sequences of this sample code for an identical CDR3. This sequence joins TRBV9 and TRBJ2-3, with 8 bases identical to TRBD2. The CDR3 consists of 14 residues. With 4 bases clipped from V and 3 bases from J, the junction kept 4 bases outside the gene matches. Per germline, CDR1 SGDLS and CDR2 YYNGEE. The CDR3 loop is CASSPSGGTDTQYF. Here the CDR3 DNA reads TGTGCCAGCAGCCCCAGCGGGGGAACAGATACGCAGTATTTT.

This chain connects TRBV7-2 to TRBJ1-2; a weak D match, TRBD1 (5 bases). The CDR3 length is 15 residues. Germline CDR1 is SGHTA and CDR2 is FQGNSA. Trimming took off 1 base at V and 7 bases at J, with 16 bases between the two ends. In DNA, the CDR3 is TGTGCCAGCAGCTTAGAGGCAGGGCGTAACGGTGGCTACACCTTC. Protein sequence: CASSLEAGRNGGYTF.

The chain couples TRBV7-9 to TRBJ1-3; TRBD1 matches 8 bases. V lost 5 bases to trimming and J lost 0 bases; unmatched junction nucleotides: 12. CDR3 length: 18 amino acids. Looked up from germline, CDR1 is SEHNR and CDR2 is FQNEAQ (reference sequence). CDR3 in DNA: TGTGCCAGCAGCCCCCAGGGGGCCTATGGAGTCTCTGGAAACACCATATATTTT. Translating it yields CASSPQGAYGVSGNTIYF.

The chain carries TRBV3-1 (or the pseudogene TRBV3-2) and TRBJ2-3; 8 nucleotides agree with TRBD1. Germline CDR1 LGHDT, CDR2 YNNKEL (reference sequence). The length of the CDR3 is 15 residues. J gave up 6 bases and V 0 bases, and 5 bases lay outside the gene matches. The CDR3 loop reads CASSQDRRGLDTQYF. Written as DNA, the CDR3 is TGTGCCAGCAGCCAAGATCGCAGGGGGCTGGATACGCAGTATTTT.

This clone was detected once. V is TRBV5-4 and J is TRBJ1-6; a weak D match, TRBD1 (6 bases). The germline V gene encodes CDR1 SGHNT and CDR2 YYREEE (reference sequence). Between the trimmed V and J ends, which lost 2 bases and 5 bases, there was a span of 11 bases. This CDR3 has 15 residues. CDR3 region: CASSLDRLDNSPLHF. CDR3 DNA: TGTGCCAGCAGCTTAGACAGGCTCGATAATTCACCCCTCCACTTT.

The chain combines TRBV18 with TRBJ2-1; the match to TRBD1 covers 9 bases. The CDR3 extends over 17 amino acids. Germline lookup yields CDR1 KGHSH and CDR2 LQKENI. V was pared by 3 bases and J by 3 bases, with 9 bases of the junction left unmatched. CDR3 sequence reads: CASSPDRGVHLYNEQFF. The CDR3 region has the DNA TGTGCCAGCTCACCCGACAGGGGGGTGCATCTCTACAATGAGCAGTTCTTC.

This clone was observed once. The chain links TRBV4-1 to TRBJ2-2; TRBD1 might be the D (6 bases). Germline lookup yields CDR1 MGHRA and CDR2 YSYEKL. This CDR3 has 15 residues. V was cut by 0 bases and J by 2 bases, with 7 bases left in between. Here the CDR3 DNA reads TGCGCCAGCAGCCAAGATGGGACAAACACCGGGGAGCTGTTTTTT. Residues: CASSQDGTNTGELFF.

The chain carries TRBV19 and TRBJ2-2; possibly TRBD2 for D (5 bases). The germline V gene encodes CDR1 LNHDA and CDR2 SQIVND (reference sequence). CDR3 length: 12 amino acids. Trimming pared 11 bases from V and 6 bases from J, leaving 13 bases between. The CDR3 DNA sequence: TGTGCCTCAAAGCGGTTGGCCGGGGAGCTGTTTTTT. Protein product: CASKRLAGELFF.

Only a few counts were recorded for this clone. This rearrangement joins TRBV27 to TRBJ1-1; D remains unclear. CDR3 size: 14 residues. Germline V gene data show CDR1 as MNHEY and CDR2 as SMNVEV (reference sequence). V was trimmed by 2 bases and J by 0 bases, leaving 7 bases between them. DNA of the CDR3: TGTGCCAGCAGTTTACGAGGGATGAACACTGAAGCTTTCTTT. Protein: CASSLRGMNTEAFF.

This chain connects TRBV7-2 to TRBJ1-2, with 7 nucleotides matching TRBD1. The V gene's germline CDR1 is SGHTA and CDR2 FQGNSA. CDR3 length equals 14 residues. After removal of 2 bases from V and 4 bases from J, the junction contained 4 bases not matched to a gene. In DNA, the CDR3 is TGTGCCAGCAGCTTACCGGGACAGATCTATGGCTACACCTTC. It specifies CASSLPGQIYGYTF.

In DNA, the CDR3 is TGTGCCAGCACCGCTCCGGGGAGTTTGTTGAGGAACACTGAAGCTTTCTTT. This codes for CASTAPGSLLRNTEAFF. The chain combines TRBV19 with TRBJ1-1; D is undetermined. The CDR3 contains 17 residues. In germline, CDR1 is LNHDA, CDR2 SQIVND (reference sequence). V lost 9 bases and J 1 base, leaving 24 bases between the germline ends.

The chain joins TRBV7-6 to TRBJ2-6, with 14 bases identical to TRBD2. V shed 4 bases and J 2 bases; nucleotides not matched to a gene: 4. Germline loops: CDR1 SGHVS, CDR2 FNYEAQ. The CDR3 runs 18 residues. The CDR3 here is CASSSRLAGGTGANVLTF. CDR3 DNA sequence: TGTGCCAGCAGCTCCAGACTAGCGGGAGGGACTGGGGCCAACGTCCTGACTTTC.

The genes are TRBV18 and TRBJ2-7, with 9 bases that match TRBD2. The CDR3 is 15 amino acids. The ends lost 2 bases at V and 7 bases at J; junction bases unmatched: 9. Germline loops: CDR1 KGHSH, CDR2 LQKENI. This CDR3 is CASSPSLGLAGEQYF. As DNA, the CDR3 is TGTGCCAGCTCACCAAGTCTTGGCCTAGCGGGGGAGCAGTACTTC.

This clone was seen a single time. The chain uses TRBV5-4 and TRBJ2-1; 10 bases map to TRBD2. This CDR3 spans 15 amino acids. The trim removed 4 bases at V and 8 bases at J, leaving 9 bases unmatched. Germline values: CDR1 SGHNT, CDR2 YYREEE (reference sequence). The CDR3 protein is CASSRKRGGQDEQFF. The CDR3 DNA reads TGTGCCAGCAGCCGTAAGCGGGGGGGCCAGGATGAGCAGTTCTTC.

This clone appeared a few times. The chain has TRBV2 and TRBJ1-5; 7 bases match TRBD1. Germline CDR1 and CDR2: SNHLY and FYNNEI. This CDR3 comprises 14 residues. Unmatched junction bases numbered 5, after V lost 6 bases and J lost 3 bases. The CDR3: CASREDRFNQPQHF. CDR3 DNA: TGTGCCAGCAGAGAGGACAGGTTCAATCAGCCCCAGCATTTT.

This clone appeared a single time. This sequence joins TRBV7-9 and TRBJ1-5; 9 nucleotides align to TRBD1. The CDR3 length is 16 residues. J gave up 4 bases and V 0 bases, and 4 bases lay outside the gene matches. CDR1 is SEHNR, CDR2 FQNEAQ, per germline (reference sequence). Here the CDR3 DNA reads TGTGCCAGCAGCTTAGCGACAGGGGGGAGGAATCAGCCCCAGCATTTT. Translation gives CASSLATGGRNQPQHF.